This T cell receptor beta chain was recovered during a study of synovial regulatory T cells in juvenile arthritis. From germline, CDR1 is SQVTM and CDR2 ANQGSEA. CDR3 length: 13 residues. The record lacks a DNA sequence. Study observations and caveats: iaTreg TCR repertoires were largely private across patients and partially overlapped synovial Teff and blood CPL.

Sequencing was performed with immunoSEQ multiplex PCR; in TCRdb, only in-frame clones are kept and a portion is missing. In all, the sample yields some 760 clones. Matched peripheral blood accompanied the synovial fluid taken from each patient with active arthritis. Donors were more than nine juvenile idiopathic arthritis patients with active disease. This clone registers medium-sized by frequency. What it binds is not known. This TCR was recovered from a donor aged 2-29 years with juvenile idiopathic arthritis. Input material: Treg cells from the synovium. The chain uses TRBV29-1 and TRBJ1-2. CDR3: CSVRTDNNYGYTF.